The present entry profiles one T cell receptor (beta chain) with its context. Its target is not known. These data originate in a study of PD-1 blockade in mismatch repair-deficient tumors. General study points: Tumor-resident clones, often absent from pretreatment blood, expanded after pembrolizumab and then contracted.

The CDR3 length is 14 residues. V was pared by 6 bases and J by 3 bases, with 7 bases of the junction left unmatched. Germline-derived CDR1 and CDR2 are SNHLY and FYNNEI. PCR or immunohistochemistry showed mismatch repair deficiency in every enrolled patient. TCRdb's copy holds only in-frame clones and misses some; the assay was immunoSEQ multiplex PCR. The sample has tens of thousands of clones, around 85% seen once. Sample: PBMCs, taken before pembrolizumab treatment. V is TRBV2 and J is TRBJ1-1; 7 bases are a match to TRBD1. The sequence was collected from an adult with mismatch repair-deficient cancer. CDR3 in DNA: TGTGCCAGCAGCGTACAGGGGCGGCACACTGAAGCTTTCTTT. Protein: CASSVQGRHTEAFF.